Below, 8 T cell receptor beta chains from the same sample are listed, as sequenced in a study of naive and memory T cell subsets. An oligonucleotide containing a UMI was ligated to the 3' end of TCR cDNA. Amplification of ligated cDNA took four PCR rounds with SP2 and nested alpha and beta constant primers. TCRdb fed the 5' RACE reads into MiXCR, producing one record per CDR3 protein. The sample includes some 60,000 distinct CDR3 sequences, around 8% of them seen just once. The source is a female donor in good health.

This clonotype was detected only a few times. The chain joins TRBV28 to TRBJ1-1; D remains unclear. The CDR3 is 13 residues long. Germline V lookup: CDR1 MDHEN, CDR2 SYDVKM. V was trimmed by 5 bases and J by 6 bases, leaving 13 bases between them. CDR3: CASSAPQFSEAFF. Here the CDR3 DNA reads TGTGCCAGCAGTGCCCCTCAGTTTTCTGAAGCTTTCTTT.

This clonotype has a count of ten or more. The CDR3 nucleotides are TGTGCCAGCAGCCAAAGCGGGGTGGCGACAGATACGCAGTATTTT. This codes for CASSQSGVATDTQYF. The chain links TRBV6-4 to TRBJ2-3; 7 nucleotides agree with TRBD2. Germline CDR1 reads MRHNA; CDR2 reads SNTAGT. Trimming cost V 6 bases and J 3 bases; bases outside gene matches: 9. The CDR3 has 15 residues.

This clonotype was counted between two and nine times. The chain combines TRBV20-1 with TRBJ1-1, with a possible D match to TRBD1 (6 bases). The V end lost 1 base, the J end lost 0 bases, and 12 bases lay between the germline ends. The CDR3 is made up of 15 amino acids. Per germline, CDR1 DFQATT and CDR2 SNEGSKA (reference sequence). CDR3 coding DNA: TGCAGTGCTAGAGCGGGGGGGGCCATGAACACTGAAGCTTTCTTT. This encodes CSARAGGAMNTEAFF.

In its sample, this clonotype was seen a few times. The CDR3 here is CATPGRSYEQYF. The CDR3 DNA sequence: TGTGCCACCCCGGGGCGCTCCTACGAGCAGTACTTC. The J gene is TRBJ2-7, the V gene TRBV6-1; D possibly matches TRBD1 or TRBD2 (5 bases each). The V gene lost 10 bases and the J gene lost 0 bases, with 10 bases spanning the gap. Germline CDR1 and CDR2: MNHNS and SASEGT. This CDR3 contains 12 residues.

This clonotype was seen repeatedly, ten times or more. V usage is TRBV6-5 and J usage is TRBJ1-1; D is unclear. The CDR3 contains 14 residues. V gave up 6 bases and J gave up 4 bases, with 15 bases separating them. Germline CDR1 reads MNHEY; CDR2 reads SVGAGI. The CDR3 DNA sequence: TGTGCCAGCAGCCGCGTAGGTTTCGGCACTGAAGCTTTCTTT. Translation: CASSRVGFGTEAFF.

This clonotype was picked up many times. This chain uses TRBV4-3 with TRBJ2-7, with D perhaps TRBD1 (6 bases). The CDR3 extends over 14 amino acids. Per germline, CDR1 LGHNA and CDR2 YSLEER. The V gene lost 2 bases and the J gene lost 2 bases, with 10 bases spanning the gap. As DNA, the CDR3 is TGCGCCAGCAGCCAACAGACAGGACCCTACGAGCAGTACTTC. Translating gives CASSQQTGPYEQYF.

The chain links TRBV19 to TRBJ2-7, with a tentative D call TRBD1 (6 bases). Germline values: CDR1 LNHDA, CDR2 SQIVND (reference sequence). This CDR3 is built from 14 residues. Trimming removed 3 bases at V and 6 bases at J, with 15 bases between. The CDR3 is CASSIGQLPSEQYF. CDR3 sequence (DNA): TGTGCCAGTAGTATCGGACAGCTCCCCTCCGAGCAGTACTTC. Full variable domain (outside the CDR3, taken from reference TRBV19 and TRBJ2-7): DGGITQSPKYLFRKEGQNVTLSCEQNLNHDAMYWYRQDPGQGLRLIYYSQIVNDFQKGDIAEGYSVSREKKESFPLTVTSAQKNPTAFYLCASSIGQLPSEQYFGPGTRLTVT.

A word on this clonotype: Just one base apart from a much larger clone, this may be a read error. The gene calls are TRBV6-6 and TRBJ2-1, with D possibly being TRBD1 (6 bases). CDR1 and CDR2 from the germline V gene are MNHNY and SVGAGI (reference sequence). CDR3 length: 14 residues. CDR3: CASRLQDRYNEQLF. The CDR3 nucleotides read TGTGCCAGCAGGTTGCAGGACAGATACAATGAGCAGCTCTTC.